These 23 T cell receptor beta chains originate from one sample sequenced in a study of blood T cell repertoires in COVID-19. Repertoires were generated with immunoSEQ multiplex PCR, while TCRdb's copy carries only in-frame clones and drops some. The repertoire includes about 160,000 clones, approximately 80% of them detected once, and about 8.3% sits in the top ten. Sequencing was performed on peripheral blood. The receptors were gathered from a man aged 60-69 years with acute or convalescent COVID-19.

This chain's CDR3 is CASSPRGGNTIYF. In DNA form, the CDR3 reads TGTGCCAGCAGTCCCCGAGGTGGAAACACCATATATTTT. The chain uses TRBV12-3 or TRBV12-4 and TRBJ1-3; D is undetermined. This CDR3 has 13 residues. Trimming left V 5 bases short and J 3 bases short, with 8 bases between.

The V and J genes are TRBV5-1 and TRBJ2-3, with D possibly matching TRBD2 (5 bases). The germline gives CDR1 SGHRS, CDR2 YFSETQ. With 4 bases removed from V and 0 bases from J, the gap between germline ends came to 12 bases. The CDR3 length is 15 residues. In DNA form, the CDR3 reads TGCGCCAGCAGCGAGACTACTTCTAGCACAGATACGCAGTATTTT. Translation: CASSETTSSTDTQYF.

V is TRBV5-1 and J is TRBJ2-1; no reliable D call. Germline CDR1 reads SGHRS; CDR2 reads YFSETQ. The CDR3 is 11 residues long. Trimming removed 3 bases from V and 8 bases from J, with 6 bases in between. CDR3 sequence (DNA): TGCGCCAGCAGCTATTCGGATGAGCAGTTCTTC. It encodes CASSYSDEQFF.

This sequence joins TRBV18 and TRBJ2-7, with D perhaps TRBD1 (7 bases). V was cut by 6 bases and J by 4 bases, with 10 bases left in between. The CDR3 sequence is 12 residues long. Per germline, CDR1 KGHSH and CDR2 LQKENI. The CDR3 protein is CASSPGGYEQYF. As DNA, the CDR3 is TGTGCCAGCTCGCCAGGGGGGTACGAGCAGTACTTC.

The chain couples TRBV3-1 (or the pseudogene TRBV3-2) to TRBJ1-4; a possible D gene is TRBD1 (5 bases). CDR1 and CDR2 from the germline V gene are LGHDT and YNNKEL (reference sequence). This CDR3 has 16 residues. V lost 3 bases, J lost 7 bases, and 18 bases lay in between. The CDR3 loop reads CASSQSGPVMGEKLFF. CDR3 coding DNA: TGTGCCAGCAGCCAGTCAGGGCCCGTTATGGGTGAAAAACTGTTTTTT.

In this sample, this clone turned up a few times. V and J are TRBV3-1 (or the pseudogene TRBV3-2) and TRBJ1-3, with D possibly being TRBD1 (5 bases). Looked up from germline, CDR1 is LGHDT and CDR2 is YNNKEL (reference sequence). CDR3 length: 16 amino acids. Trimming pared 1 base from V and 4 bases from J, leaving 14 bases between. The CDR3 DNA follows: TGTGCCAGCAGCCAAGGAAGCCAGGGAAGAGGAAACACCATATATTTT. Amino acids: CASSQGSQGRGNTIYF.

This chain links TRBV24-1 with TRBJ2-3, with TRBD2 matching 8 bases. CDR1 KGHDR and CDR2 SFDVKD come from the germline V gene. CDR3 length: 17 amino acids. V dropped 4 bases and J dropped 1; count of bases not matched to a gene: 9. DNA of the CDR3: TGTGCCACCAGTGAGTCCGGGGGGGGAGGGGGCACAGATACGCAGTATTTT. The encoded protein is CATSESGGGGGTDTQYF.

The chain carries TRBV18 and TRBJ2-7, with a tentative D call TRBD2 (6 bases). The germline CDR1 and CDR2 sequences are KGHSH and LQKENI. This CDR3 comprises 14 residues. V shed 3 bases and J shed 3 bases, with 12 bases lying between them. DNA for the CDR3: TGTGCCAGCTCACCCACGGGCGGGAACTACGAGCAGTACTTC. Protein sequence: CASSPTGGNYEQYF.

The J gene is TRBJ2-3, the V gene TRBV27; 8 bases map to TRBD2. This CDR3 region has 17 residues. V shed 2 bases, J shed 6 bases, and the junction held 13 bases outside the gene matches. The V gene's germline CDR1 is MNHEY and CDR2 SMNVEV (reference sequence). CDR3 nucleotides: TGTGCCAGCAGTTTACAGGGCGCGGGGGGCGGGGTGGATACGCAGTATTTT. It is translated as CASSLQGAGGGVDTQYF.

V gene TRBV3-1 (or the pseudogene TRBV3-2) combines with J gene TRBJ1-3; 9 bases fit TRBD1. Germline loops: CDR1 LGHDT, CDR2 YNNKEL (reference sequence). After removal of 4 bases from V and 7 bases from J, the junction contained 2 bases not matched to a gene. The CDR3 has 13 amino acids. In nucleotides, the CDR3 is TGTGCCAGCAGCCTAGGACAGGGGAACACCATATATTTT. It specifies CASSLGQGNTIYF.

The chain recombines TRBV19 with TRBJ1-2; possibly TRBD1 for D (5 bases). V lost 3 bases, J lost 2 bases, and 19 bases lay in between. The CDR3 length is 17 residues. CDR1 is LNHDA and CDR2 is SQIVND in the germline V gene (reference sequence). The CDR3 is CASSMKFTGFKNYGYTF. CDR3 coding DNA: TGTGCCAGTAGTATGAAATTTACAGGCTTCAAGAACTATGGCTACACCTTC.

The CDR3 sequence is CASTLTGGSYGYTF. CDR3 nucleotides: TGTGCCAGCACCCTGACAGGGGGGAGCTATGGCTACACCTTC. The chain recombines TRBV2 with TRBJ1-2, with 9 bases fitting TRBD1. The length of the CDR3 is 14 residues. V dropped 7 bases and J dropped 4; count of bases not matched to a gene: 7. Germline V gives CDR1 SNHLY, CDR2 FYNNEI.

In DNA form, the CDR3 reads TGTGCCAGCAGTCCCCGGGGGGGGAGCCACTACCGGAATGAAAAACTGTTTTTT. Its translation is CASSPRGGSHYRNEKLFF. The genes are TRBV25-1 and TRBJ1-4; D may be TRBD1 (5 bases). The CDR3 is 18 residues long. Germline-derived CDR1 and CDR2 are MGHDK and SYGVNS. V lost 5 bases and J 5 bases, leaving 24 bases between the germline ends.

The table lists this clone with a count of one. Other nucleotide sequences in the sample specify the same CDR3. V usage is TRBV3-1 (or the pseudogene TRBV3-2) and J usage is TRBJ1-1, with D possibly being TRBD1 (6 bases). The CDR3 totals 13 residues. Germline values: CDR1 LGHDT, CDR2 YNNKEL (reference sequence). Trimming stripped 4 bases from V and 1 base from J, with 7 bases between. The CDR3 region is CASSPTGNTEAFF. CDR3 DNA sequence: TGTGCCAGCAGCCCGACAGGGAACACTGAAGCTTTCTTT.

V gene TRBV30 combines with J gene TRBJ2-1, with a tentative D call TRBD2 (5 bases). Per the germline V gene, CDR1 is GTSNPN and CDR2 is SVGIG (reference sequence). The CDR3 spans 15 residues. The V end lost 0 bases, the J end lost 7 bases, and 16 bases lay between the germline ends. The CDR3 coding sequence is TGTGCCTGGAGTGTAACCGGACCCACGGGGAATGAGCAGTTCTTC. It codes for CAWSVTGPTGNEQFF.

V is TRBV12-3 or TRBV12-4 and J is TRBJ1-1; no definite D call. CDR3 size: 10 residues. Trimming took off 6 bases at V and 5 bases at J, with 4 bases between the two ends. CDR3 sequence (DNA): TGTGCCAGCAGCCCTACTGAAGCTTTCTTT. Protein: CASSPTEAFF.

This clone has a handful of counts. This rearrangement joins TRBV5-6 to TRBJ2-7; 12 positions match TRBD1. The CDR3 runs to 14 residues. J was trimmed by 6 bases and V by 2 bases; bases with no gene match: 3. CDR1 SGHDT and CDR2 YYEEEE come from the germline V gene. CDR3 DNA sequence: TGTGCCAGCAGCTTTGGGACAGGGGGCGGCGAGCAGTACTTC. As protein: CASSFGTGGGEQYF.

As concerns this clone: Being one base from a much bigger clone, this may be a read error. The V gene is TRBV11-2, the J gene TRBJ2-2; D is possibly TRBD2 (6 bases). The CDR3 has 15 amino acids. Germline CDR1 and CDR2: SGHAT and FQNNGV. V lost 5 bases, J lost 0 bases, and 10 bases lay in between. The CDR3 DNA sequence: TGTGCCAGCAGCCCAGCGGGTGCGAACACCGGGGAGCTGTTTTTT. Protein sequence: CASSPAGANTGELFF. The full variable domain, with the rest looked up from reference TRBV11-2 and TRBJ2-2, is EAGVAQSPRYKIIEKRQSVAFWCNPISGHATLYWYQQILGQGPKLLIQFQNNGVVDDSQLPKDRFSAERLKGVDSTLKIQPAKLEDSAVYLCASSPAGANTGELFFGEGSRLTVL.

The chain couples TRBV5-4 to TRBJ1-2; 8 bases line up with TRBD1. J was trimmed by 5 bases and V by 0 bases; bases with no gene match: 0. From germline, CDR1 is SGHNT and CDR2 YYREEE (reference sequence). The length of the CDR3 is 13 residues. The CDR3 here is CASSLGTGYGYTF. CDR3 bases: TGTGCCAGCAGCTTGGGGACAGGGTATGGCTACACCTTC.

This clone turned up a few times. The chain is built from TRBV30 and TRBJ2-1; D perhaps matches TRBD2 (6 bases). CDR1 and CDR2 (germline): GTSNPN, SVGIG (reference sequence). V lost 3 bases and J lost 8, with 8 bases in between. The CDR3 is 11 amino acids. CDR3 in DNA: TGTGCCTGGAGGGCGGGGTATGAGCAGTTCTTC. Its protein product is CAWRAGYEQFF.

This chain joins TRBV5-4 and TRBJ1-2, with D perhaps matching TRBD1 (5 bases). The CDR3 has 13 amino acids. In germline, CDR1 is SGHNT, CDR2 YYREEE (reference sequence). V lost 5 bases, J lost 5 bases, and 13 bases lay in between. This CDR3 reads CASSSQVGYGYTF. The CDR3 DNA follows: TGTGCCAGCAGTTCACAGGTCGGGTATGGCTACACCTTC.

This clone appeared a few times. V is TRBV6-5 and J is TRBJ2-7; a possible D gene is TRBD1 (5 bases). Germline V lookup: CDR1 MNHEY, CDR2 SVGAGI. V dropped 7 bases and J dropped 4 bases, with 8 bases sitting between them. The CDR3 runs to 11 residues. For the CDR3, the DNA is TGTGCCAGCACCGACAGTTACGAGCAGTACTTC. It encodes CASTDSYEQYF.

The genes are TRBV27 and TRBJ2-7; 8 positions match TRBD1. V trimming: 0 bases; J trimming: 7 bases; junction bases outside the gene matches: 5. The CDR3 has 14 amino acids. CDR1 MNHEY and CDR2 SMNVEV come from the germline V gene (reference sequence). The CDR3 region is CASSLSRTGREQYF. The CDR3 DNA reads as TGTGCCAGCAGTTTATCCAGGACAGGGCGGGAGCAGTACTTC.